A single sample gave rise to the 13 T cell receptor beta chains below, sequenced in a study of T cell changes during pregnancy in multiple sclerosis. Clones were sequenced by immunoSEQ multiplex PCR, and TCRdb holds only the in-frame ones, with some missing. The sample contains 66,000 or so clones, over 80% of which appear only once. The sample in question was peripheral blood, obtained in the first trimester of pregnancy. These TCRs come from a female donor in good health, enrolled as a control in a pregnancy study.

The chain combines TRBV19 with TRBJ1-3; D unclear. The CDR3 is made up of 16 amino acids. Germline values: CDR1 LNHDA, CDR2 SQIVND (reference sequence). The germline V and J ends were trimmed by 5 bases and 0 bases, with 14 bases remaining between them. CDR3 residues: CASSLGSIRSGNTIYF. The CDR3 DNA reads TGTGCCAGTAGTCTCGGGAGTATTCGCTCTGGAAACACCATATATTTT. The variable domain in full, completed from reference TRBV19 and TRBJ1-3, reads DGGITQSPKYLFRKEGQNVTLSCEQNLNHDAMYWYRQDPGQGLRLIYYSQIVNDFQKGDIAEGYSVSREKKESFPLTVTSAQKNPTAFYLCASSLGSIRSGNTIYFGEGSWLTVV.

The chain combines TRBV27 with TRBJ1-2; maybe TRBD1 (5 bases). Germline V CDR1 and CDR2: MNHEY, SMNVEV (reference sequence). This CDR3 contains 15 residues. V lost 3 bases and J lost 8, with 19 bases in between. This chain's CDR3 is CASSFSTADPEGYTF. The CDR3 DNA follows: TGTGCCAGCAGTTTTTCGACAGCCGATCCTGAGGGCTACACCTTC.

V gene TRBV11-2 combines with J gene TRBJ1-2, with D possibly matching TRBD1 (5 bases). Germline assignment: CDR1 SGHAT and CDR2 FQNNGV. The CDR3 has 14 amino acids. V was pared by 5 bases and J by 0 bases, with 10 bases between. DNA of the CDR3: TGTGCCAGCAGCCTAGGGGCTACTAACTATGGCTACACCTTC. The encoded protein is CASSLGATNYGYTF.

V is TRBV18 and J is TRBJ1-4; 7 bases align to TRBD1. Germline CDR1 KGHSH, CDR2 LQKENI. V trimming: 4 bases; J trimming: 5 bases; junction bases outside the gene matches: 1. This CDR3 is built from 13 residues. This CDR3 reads CASSQDRNEKLFF. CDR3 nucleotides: TGTGCCAGCTCACAGGACAGGAATGAAAAACTGTTTTTT.

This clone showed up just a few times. The DNA of the CDR3 is TGTGCCAGCACCACAGGGAGCTCCTACAATGAGCAGTTCTTC. It is translated as CASTTGSSYNEQFF. This chain joins TRBV2 and TRBJ2-1; D possibly corresponds to TRBD1 (6 bases). Germline CDR1 is SNHLY and CDR2 is FYNNEI. This CDR3 spans 14 amino acids. V lost 7 bases, J lost 0 bases, and 10 bases lay in between.

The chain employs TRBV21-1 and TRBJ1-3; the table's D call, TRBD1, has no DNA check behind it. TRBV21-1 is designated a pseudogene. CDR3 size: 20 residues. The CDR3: CASSMGRGTGSLNSGNTIYF. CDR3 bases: TGTGCCAGCAGCATGGGGAGGGGGACAGGGTCCCTGAATTCGGGAAACACCATATATTTT.

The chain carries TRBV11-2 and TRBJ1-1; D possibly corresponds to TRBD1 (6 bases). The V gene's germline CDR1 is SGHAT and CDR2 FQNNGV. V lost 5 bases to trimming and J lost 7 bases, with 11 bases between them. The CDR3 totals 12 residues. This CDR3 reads CASSPDRFEAFF. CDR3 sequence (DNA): TGTGCCAGCAGCCCAGACAGGTTTGAAGCTTTCTTT.

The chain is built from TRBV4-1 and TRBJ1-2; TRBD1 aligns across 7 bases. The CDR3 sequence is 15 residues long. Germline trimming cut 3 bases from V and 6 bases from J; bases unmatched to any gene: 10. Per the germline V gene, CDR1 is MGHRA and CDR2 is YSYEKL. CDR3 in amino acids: CASSHVTGIVDGYTF. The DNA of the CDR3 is TGCGCCAGCAGCCACGTGACAGGGATAGTCGATGGCTACACCTTC.

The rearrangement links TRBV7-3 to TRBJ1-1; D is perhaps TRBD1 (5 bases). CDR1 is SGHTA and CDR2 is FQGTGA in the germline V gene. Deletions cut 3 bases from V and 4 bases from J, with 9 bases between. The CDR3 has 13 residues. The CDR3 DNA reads TGTGCCAGCAGCTTGGGGCAGGCCACTGAAGCTTTCTTT. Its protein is CASSLGQATEAFF.

DNA of the CDR3: TGTGCCAGACCAAGACAGGGGGGGTTGAATGAGCAGTTCTTC. This gives the protein CARPRQGGLNEQFF. This rearrangement joins TRBV7-5 to TRBJ2-1; the D call of TRBD1 is as the table states it, not checked on the DNA. TRBV7-5 is given as a pseudogene. CDR3 length: 14 amino acids.

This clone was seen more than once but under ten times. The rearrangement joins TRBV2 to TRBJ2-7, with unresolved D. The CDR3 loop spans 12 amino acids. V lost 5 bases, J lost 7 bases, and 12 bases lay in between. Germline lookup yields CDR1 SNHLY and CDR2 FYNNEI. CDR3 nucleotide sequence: TGTGCCAGCAGTTTCAGCGCTGTGGAGCAGTACTTC. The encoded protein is CASSFSAVEQYF.

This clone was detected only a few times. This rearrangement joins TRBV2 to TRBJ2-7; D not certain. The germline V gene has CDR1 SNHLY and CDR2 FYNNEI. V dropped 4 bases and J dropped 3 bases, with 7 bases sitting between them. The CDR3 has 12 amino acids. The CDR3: CASSVDFYEQYF. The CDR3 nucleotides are TGTGCCAGCAGTGTCGACTTCTACGAGCAGTACTTC.

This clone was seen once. The CDR3 bases are TGTGCCAGCAGCTTTTACAGGGGAGAGGTGAGCTACACCTTC. Encoded protein: CASSFYRGEVSYTF. The chain carries TRBV7-9 and TRBJ1-2; 7 bases line up with TRBD1. J gave up 9 bases and V 3 bases, and 10 bases lay outside the gene matches. This CDR3 contains 14 residues. CDR1 SEHNR and CDR2 FQNEAQ come from the germline V gene (reference sequence).